This T cell receptor beta chain stems from a study of shared clonotypes between healthy human individuals. V gave up 5 bases and J gave up 9 bases, with 17 bases separating them. Per the germline V gene, CDR1 is SGHVS and CDR2 is FQNEAQ. There are 14 residues in the CDR3. Genomic DNA belonging to each subset was distributed in equal measure over several immunoSEQ plates. Generated by immunoSEQ multiplex PCR, the TCRdb table keeps only in-frame clones and is missing some. Seen here are millions of clones, over 90% observed once, and the top ten hold 0.35% to 0.45%. The clonotype originates from a man aged 18 to 29 in good health. Some clones in this sample may be carry-over from other donors' samples. Material for sequencing was naive CD4+ T cells from PBMCs. As for subset: CD45RA+ positively selected. The chain links TRBV7-8 to TRBJ2-4; TRBD2 might be the D (6 bases). Written as DNA, the CDR3 is TGTGCCAGCAGCCATCTCCGGGAGCCGGTCATTCAGTACTTC. This encodes CASSHLREPVIQYF.